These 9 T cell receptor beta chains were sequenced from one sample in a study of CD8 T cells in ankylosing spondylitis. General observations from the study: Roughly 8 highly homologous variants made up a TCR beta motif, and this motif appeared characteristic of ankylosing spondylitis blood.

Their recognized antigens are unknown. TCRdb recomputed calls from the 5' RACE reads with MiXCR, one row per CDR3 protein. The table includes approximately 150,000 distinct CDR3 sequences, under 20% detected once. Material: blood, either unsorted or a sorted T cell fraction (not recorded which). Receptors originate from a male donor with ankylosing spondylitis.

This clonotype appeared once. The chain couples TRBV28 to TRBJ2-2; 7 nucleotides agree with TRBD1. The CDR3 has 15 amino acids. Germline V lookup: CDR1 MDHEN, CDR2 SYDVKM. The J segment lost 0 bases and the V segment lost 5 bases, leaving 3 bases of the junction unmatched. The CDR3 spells CASSLGQSNTGELFF. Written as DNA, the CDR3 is TGTGCCAGCAGTCTGGGACAGTCGAACACCGGGGAGCTGTTTTTT.

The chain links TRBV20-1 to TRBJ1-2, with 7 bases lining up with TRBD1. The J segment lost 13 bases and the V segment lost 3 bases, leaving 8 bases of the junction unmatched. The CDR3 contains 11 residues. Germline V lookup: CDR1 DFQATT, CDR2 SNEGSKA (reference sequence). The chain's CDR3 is CSAREGAPSTF. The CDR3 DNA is TGCAGTGCTAGGGAGGGGGCGCCTAGCACCTTC.

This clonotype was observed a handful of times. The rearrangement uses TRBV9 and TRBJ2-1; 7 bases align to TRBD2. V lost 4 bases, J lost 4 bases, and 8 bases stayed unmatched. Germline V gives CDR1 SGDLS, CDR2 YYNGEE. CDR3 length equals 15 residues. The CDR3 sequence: CASSSPRGVYNEQFF. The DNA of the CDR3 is TGTGCCAGCAGCTCCCCCCGGGGGGTATACAATGAGCAGTTCTTC.

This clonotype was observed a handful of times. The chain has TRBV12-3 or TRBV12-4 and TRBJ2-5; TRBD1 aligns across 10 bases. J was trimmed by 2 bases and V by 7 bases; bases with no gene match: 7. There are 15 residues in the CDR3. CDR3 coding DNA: TGTGCCAGCACATTCGGGACAGGGGAACAAGAGACCCAGTACTTC. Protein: CASTFGTGEQETQYF.

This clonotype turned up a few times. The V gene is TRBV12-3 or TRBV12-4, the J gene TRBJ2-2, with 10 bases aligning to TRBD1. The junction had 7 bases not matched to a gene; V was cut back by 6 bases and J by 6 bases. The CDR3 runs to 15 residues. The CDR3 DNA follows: TGTGCCAGCAGCGGTGACAGGGGGCCATCCGGGGAGCTGTTTTTT. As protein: CASSGDRGPSGELFF.

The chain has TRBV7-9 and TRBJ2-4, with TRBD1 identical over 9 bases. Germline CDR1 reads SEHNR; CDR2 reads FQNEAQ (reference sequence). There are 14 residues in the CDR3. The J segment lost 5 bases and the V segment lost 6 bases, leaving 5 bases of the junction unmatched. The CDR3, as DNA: TGTGCCAGCAGGCCGGGACAGGGACAAAACATTCAGTACTTC. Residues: CASRPGQGQNIQYF.

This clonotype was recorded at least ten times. CDR3 in amino acids: CASSSHTAGEQYF. CDR3 bases: TGTGCCAGCAGTTCCCATACTGCGGGAGAGCAGTACTTC. This chain joins TRBV27 and TRBJ2-7; D possibly corresponds to TRBD2 (6 bases). Germline values: CDR1 MNHEY, CDR2 SMNVEV (reference sequence). Between the trimmed V and J ends, which lost 4 bases and 7 bases, there was a span of 14 bases. There are 13 residues in the CDR3.

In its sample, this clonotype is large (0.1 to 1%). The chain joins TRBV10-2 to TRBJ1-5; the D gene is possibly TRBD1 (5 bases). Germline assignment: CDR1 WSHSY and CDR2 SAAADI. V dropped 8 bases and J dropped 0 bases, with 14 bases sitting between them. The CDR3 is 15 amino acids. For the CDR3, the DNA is TGCGCCAGCCACAAAGACAGCCATAGCAATCAGCCCCAGCATTTT. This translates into CASHKDSHSNQPQHF.

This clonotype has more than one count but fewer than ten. DNA for the CDR3: TGTGCCAGCAGCCCGGTATCTGGTCAGCCCCAGCATTTT. This codes for CASSPVSGQPQHF. This chain joins TRBV4-2 and TRBJ1-5; D unresolved. Germline lookup yields CDR1 LGHNA and CDR2 YNFKEQ. The CDR3 has 13 amino acids. The germline V and J ends were trimmed by 4 bases and 6 bases, with 10 bases remaining between them.